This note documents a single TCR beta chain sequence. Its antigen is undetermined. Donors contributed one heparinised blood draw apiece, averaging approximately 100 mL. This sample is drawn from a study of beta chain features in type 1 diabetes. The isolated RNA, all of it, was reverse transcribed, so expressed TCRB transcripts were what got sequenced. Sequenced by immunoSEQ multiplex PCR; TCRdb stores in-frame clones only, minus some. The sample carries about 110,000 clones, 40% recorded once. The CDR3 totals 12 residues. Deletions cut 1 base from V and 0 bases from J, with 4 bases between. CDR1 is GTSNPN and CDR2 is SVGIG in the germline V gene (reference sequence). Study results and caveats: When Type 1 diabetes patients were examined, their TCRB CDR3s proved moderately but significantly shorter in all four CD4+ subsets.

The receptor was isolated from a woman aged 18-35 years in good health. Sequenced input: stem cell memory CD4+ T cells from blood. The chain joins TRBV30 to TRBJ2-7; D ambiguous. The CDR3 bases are TGTGCCTGGAGTGACAGCTCCTACGAGCAGTACTTC. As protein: CAWSDSSYEQYF. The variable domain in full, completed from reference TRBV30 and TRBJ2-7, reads SQTIHQWPATLVQPVGSPLSLECTVEGTSNPNLYWYRQAAGRGLQLLFYSVGIGQISSEVPQNLSASRPQDRQFILSSKKLLLSDSGFYLCAWSDSSYEQYFGPGTRLTVT.